The 25 T cell receptor beta chains given below trace back to one sample, sequenced in a study of cytotoxic CD8 clonotypes in ibrutinib-treated CLL. Method: immunoSEQ multiplex PCR; TCRdb's copy keeps in-frame clones and lacks some. There are more than 200,000 clones in the sample; 65% to 80% occur only once, and approximately 5.9% lies in the top ten. Sequenced here: PBMCs, sampled after 12 months of ibrutinib treatment. All receptors come from a human donor with chronic lymphocytic leukemia.

This chain joins TRBV11-2 and TRBJ1-2; 9 bases are shared with TRBD1. The CDR3 is 17 amino acids. Per germline, CDR1 SGHAT and CDR2 FQNNGV. V lost 5 bases and J lost 4; bases outside the gene matches: 14. The CDR3 DNA is TGTGCCAGCAGCCAGACCGGGACAGGGAGGAAAGTCTATGGCTACACCTTC. Its protein is CASSQTGTGRKVYGYTF.

V is TRBV27 and J is TRBJ1-5; D is possibly TRBD1 (5 bases). With 8 bases removed from V and 0 bases from J, the gap between germline ends came to 14 bases. The CDR3 length is 15 residues. Germline V gene lookup returns CDR1 MNHEY and CDR2 SMNVEV (reference sequence). The DNA of the CDR3 is TGTGCCAGCCGGTCGGGGGTGTTTAGCAATCAGCCCCAGCATTTT. Its translation: CASRSGVFSNQPQHF.

The chain uses TRBV2 and TRBJ2-5; 7 bases fit TRBD2. This CDR3 is 15 amino acids long. V lost 6 bases and J lost 3; bases outside the gene matches: 10. The V gene's germline CDR1 is SNHLY and CDR2 FYNNEI. This CDR3 is CASRFGVGREETQYF. The CDR3 DNA sequence: TGTGCCAGCAGATTCGGAGTAGGGAGGGAAGAGACCCAGTACTTC.

This chain links TRBV30 with TRBJ1-5; 9 bases line up with TRBD1. The CDR3 runs to 14 residues. Germline CDR1 GTSNPN, CDR2 SVGIG (reference sequence). The J segment lost 2 bases and the V segment lost 5 bases, leaving 4 bases of the junction unmatched. CDR3 region: CAWRRTGGNQPQHF. DNA for the CDR3: TGTGCCTGGCGAAGGACAGGGGGCAATCAGCCCCAGCATTTT. The full variable domain, with the rest looked up from reference TRBV30 and TRBJ1-5, is SQTIHQWPATLVQPVGSPLSLECTVEGTSNPNLYWYRQAAGRGLQLLFYSVGIGQISSEVPQNLSASRPQDRQFILSSKKLLLSDSGFYLCAWRRTGGNQPQHFGDGTRLSIL.

The V call is TRBV7-6, the J call TRBJ1-3, with unresolved D. This CDR3 has 14 amino acids. Trimming removed 5 bases at V and 4 bases at J, with 12 bases between. The germline CDR1 and CDR2 sequences are SGHVS and FNYEAQ. The CDR3 sequence is CASSNDGLGNTIYF. The CDR3 DNA follows: TGTGCCAGCAGCAACGACGGGCTCGGAAACACCATATATTTT.

The chain couples TRBV27 to TRBJ1-2; no definite D call. This CDR3 has 14 residues. Trimming shortened V by 6 bases and J by 0 bases, and 11 bases separated the two germline ends. Germline values: CDR1 MNHEY, CDR2 SMNVEV (reference sequence). The CDR3 nucleotides read TGTGCCAGCAGAAGGGATCGACCTAACTATGGCTACACCTTC. Translation gives CASRRDRPNYGYTF.

The chain links TRBV28 to TRBJ1-2; no reliable D call. The CDR3 has 13 amino acids. The V end was cut by 1 base, the J end by 8 bases, with 11 bases between. Germline V gives CDR1 MDHEN, CDR2 SYDVKM. This chain's CDR3 is CASSLFGPGGYTF. The CDR3, as DNA: TGTGCCAGCAGTTTATTCGGACCGGGGGGCTACACCTTC.

The chain couples TRBV25-1 to TRBJ1-1; D call uncertain. The length of the CDR3 is 14 residues. V was trimmed by 7 bases and J by 4 bases, leaving 16 bases between them. Germline CDR1 reads MGHDK; CDR2 reads SYGVNS. In nucleotides, the CDR3 is TGTGCCAGCATTTCTGCGGTTCTAGGCACTGAAGCTTTCTTT. This codes for CASISAVLGTEAFF.

V is TRBV30 and J is TRBJ2-5, with 8 bases fitting TRBD2. From germline, CDR1 is GTSNPN and CDR2 SVGIG (reference sequence). With V trimmed by 2 bases and J by 2 bases, 13 bases remained unmatched. This CDR3 comprises 17 residues. CDR3 amino acids: CAWSLGLAGVLQETQYF. In nucleotides, the CDR3 is TGTGCCTGGAGTTTGGGGCTAGCGGGTGTTCTTCAAGAGACCCAGTACTTC.

J is TRBJ2-1 and V is TRBV18, with 7 bases identical to TRBD2. The CDR3 loop spans 13 amino acids. V dropped 5 bases and J dropped 5; count of bases not matched to a gene: 3. CDR1 KGHSH and CDR2 LQKENI come from the germline V gene. This CDR3 is CASSFGLDNEQFF. The CDR3 DNA follows: TGTGCCAGCTCATTCGGACTAGACAATGAGCAGTTCTTC.

This rearrangement joins TRBV25-1 to TRBJ2-7, with 11 bases that match TRBD1. This CDR3 contains 16 residues. From germline, CDR1 is MGHDK and CDR2 SYGVNS. With V trimmed by 3 bases and J by 3 bases, 7 bases remained unmatched. In DNA form, the CDR3 reads TGTGCCAGCAGTGATCTGGGGACAGGGGGTATCTACGAGCAGTACTTC. The encoded protein is CASSDLGTGGIYEQYF.

The chain joins TRBV6-1 to TRBJ2-3; D uncertain. The CDR3 runs 12 residues. Trimming cost V 5 bases and J 6 bases, with 9 bases left between them. Germline values: CDR1 MNHNS, CDR2 SASEGT. CDR3 residues: CASSSSLDTQYF. The CDR3 nucleotides read TGTGCCAGCAGTTCTTCTCTCGATACGCAGTATTTT.

This chain links TRBV9 with TRBJ2-5; no clear D gene. Germline assignment: CDR1 SGDLS and CDR2 YYNGEE. The CDR3 extends over 11 amino acids. Trimming removed 5 bases from V and 5 bases from J, with 7 bases in between. The CDR3 loop is CASSRSETQYF. CDR3 DNA: TGTGCCAGCAGTAGGAGTGAGACCCAGTACTTC.

The rearrangement joins TRBV9 to TRBJ1-2; unclear D gene. With 4 bases removed from V and 5 bases from J, the gap between germline ends came to 24 bases. This CDR3 region has 17 residues. CDR1 is SGDLS and CDR2 is YYNGEE in the germline V gene. Written as DNA, the CDR3 is TGTGCCAGCAGCCCTCAAGGGTGGCGCAATCCTGAATATGGCTACACCTTC. It yields the protein CASSPQGWRNPEYGYTF.

V gene TRBV7-2 combines with J gene TRBJ2-1; D gene uncertain. Trimming removed 1 base from V and 8 bases from J, with 9 bases in between. The CDR3 totals 13 residues. Germline V gene sequence: CDR1 SGHTA, CDR2 FQGNSA. This chain's CDR3 is CASSLGLGDEQFF. CDR3 bases: TGTGCCAGCAGCTTAGGCCTGGGCGATGAGCAGTTCTTC.

The chain employs TRBV7-6 and TRBJ1-1; no definite D call. Germline V CDR1 and CDR2: SGHVS, FNYEAQ. V lost 1 base, J lost 5 bases, and 14 bases lay in between. The CDR3 has 15 residues. The DNA of the CDR3 is TGTGCCAGCAGCTTAGGGGCAGGAACCATGACTGAAGCTTTCTTT. Translation gives CASSLGAGTMTEAFF.

The J gene is TRBJ2-3, the V gene TRBV29-1; D remains unclear. Germline V gene sequence: CDR1 SQVTM, CDR2 ANQGSEA. The V end lost 4 bases, the J end lost 0 bases, and 11 bases lay between the germline ends. The CDR3 has 14 amino acids. CDR3 DNA: TGCAGCGTTGCCTTTTACGGGAGCACAGATACGCAGTATTTT. Its translation is CSVAFYGSTDTQYF.

The chain uses TRBV6-1 and TRBJ1-5; 7 bases fit TRBD1. This CDR3 is built from 15 residues. Germline assignment: CDR1 MNHNS and CDR2 SASEGT. After removal of 6 bases from V and 3 bases from J, the junction contained 8 bases not matched to a gene. The DNA of the CDR3 is TGTGCCAGCAGAGAAAGACAGGGAGTCAATCAGCCCCAGCATTTT. Translation gives CASRERQGVNQPQHF.

The chain employs TRBV2 and TRBJ1-2, with a weak D call TRBD1 (5 bases). The CDR3 is 14 amino acids. Between the trimmed V and J ends, which lost 6 bases and 5 bases, there was a span of 16 bases. Germline lookup yields CDR1 SNHLY and CDR2 FYNNEI. The CDR3, as DNA: TGTGCCAGCAGGGTACAGGCGGGGATTTATGGCTACACCTTC. It translates to CASRVQAGIYGYTF.

The gene calls are TRBV5-1 and TRBJ2-7; 10 bases are a match to TRBD1. V dropped 4 bases and J dropped 2; count of bases not matched to a gene: 3. The CDR3 contains 14 residues. The V gene's germline CDR1 is SGHRS and CDR2 YFSETQ. The CDR3 bases are TGCGCCAGCAGCGGACAGGGGGATCCCTACGAGCAGTACTTC. Amino acids: CASSGQGDPYEQYF.

The rearrangement uses TRBV30 and TRBJ2-1; weak D call: TRBD2 (7 bases). This CDR3 is 14 amino acids long. Germline V gene data show CDR1 as GTSNPN and CDR2 as SVGIG (reference sequence). V lost 4 bases, J lost 6 bases, and 16 bases lay in between. In DNA form, the CDR3 reads TGTGCCTGGAAGATGGGGGGGGCCCTCAATGAGCAGTTCTTC. Translation: CAWKMGGALNEQFF.

This chain joins TRBV18 and TRBJ1-2; TRBD1 aligns across 8 bases. Per germline, CDR1 KGHSH and CDR2 LQKENI. Unmatched junction bases numbered 9, after V lost 3 bases and J lost 0 bases. This CDR3 is built from 17 residues. The CDR3 coding sequence is TGTGCCAGCTCACCGCTGGACAGGGCCCCCTCTAACTATGGCTACACCTTC. Residues: CASSPLDRAPSNYGYTF. The entire variable domain, with the rest obtained from reference TRBV18 and TRBJ1-2, is as follows: NAGVMQNPRHLVRRRGQEARLRCSPMKGHSHVYWYRQLPEEGLKFMVYLQKENIIDESGMPKERFSAEFPKEGPSILRIQQVVRGDSAAYFCASSPLDRAPSNYGYTFGSGTRLTVV.

This clone has a single count. The chain recombines TRBV9 with TRBJ1-5; 8 bases map to TRBD1. V shed 4 bases, J shed 9 bases, and the junction held 9 bases outside the gene matches. The CDR3 is 14 residues long. Germline CDR1 and CDR2: SGDLS and YYNGEE. The CDR3 nucleotides are TGTGCCAGCAGCTCCACCTCAGGGGGCACGCCCCAGCATTTT. This codes for CASSSTSGGTPQHF.

The J gene is TRBJ2-7, the V gene TRBV15; D might be TRBD1 (6 bases). Deletions cut 2 bases from V and 1 base from J, with 9 bases between. The germline V gene encodes CDR1 LNHNV and CDR2 YYDKDF (reference sequence). The CDR3 length is 14 residues. DNA of the CDR3: TGTGCCACCAGCAGATCCGGACAGTCCTACGAGCAGTACTTC. Protein: CATSRSGQSYEQYF.

The CDR3 spells CASREGVYEPQHF. In DNA, the CDR3 is TGTGCCAGCAGGGAAGGGGTTTACGAGCCCCAGCATTTT. The chain couples TRBV6-5 to TRBJ1-5; D may be TRBD1 (5 bases). The ends were cut back, 6 bases at V and 8 bases at J, with 14 bases in the middle. Germline V gives CDR1 MNHEY, CDR2 SVGAGI. This CDR3 spans 13 amino acids.